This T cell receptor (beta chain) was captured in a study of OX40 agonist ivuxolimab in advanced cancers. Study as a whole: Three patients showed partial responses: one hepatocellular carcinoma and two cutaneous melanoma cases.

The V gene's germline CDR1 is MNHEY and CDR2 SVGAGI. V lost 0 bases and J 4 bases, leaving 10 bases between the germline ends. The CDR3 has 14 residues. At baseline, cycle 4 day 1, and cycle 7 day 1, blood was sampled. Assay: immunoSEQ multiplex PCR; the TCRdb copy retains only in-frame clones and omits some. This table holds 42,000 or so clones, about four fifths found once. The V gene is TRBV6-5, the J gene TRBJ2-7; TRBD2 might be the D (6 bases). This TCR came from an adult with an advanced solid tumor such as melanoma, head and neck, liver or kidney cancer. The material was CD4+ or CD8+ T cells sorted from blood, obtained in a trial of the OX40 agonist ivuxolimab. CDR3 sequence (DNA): TGTGCCAGCAGTTACTCGGACGGGAGTTACGAGCAGTACTTC. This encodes CASSYSDGSYEQYF.